This T cell receptor (beta chain) was captured by sequencing in a study of T cell changes during pregnancy in multiple sclerosis. Repertoires were generated with immunoSEQ multiplex PCR, while TCRdb's copy carries only in-frame clones and drops some. This sample carries under 55,000 clones, about 92% of them seen once, and the ten largest clones take roughly 0.81%. This specimen was CD4+ T cells from peripheral blood mononuclear cells, taken in the third trimester of pregnancy. The sequence came from a female donor with multiple sclerosis, enrolled in a pregnancy study.

The CDR3 DNA follows: TGTGCCACCAGCACCCGTGGGCCGGGAGTCACTGAAGCTTTCTTT. Its protein product is CATSTRGPGVTEAFF. The gene calls are TRBV15 and TRBJ1-1; D not certain. Trimming took 4 bases from V and 4 from J, leaving 16 bases between them. The CDR3 runs 15 residues. Germline V lookup: CDR1 LNHNV, CDR2 YYDKDF (reference sequence).